This T cell receptor (beta chain) was found in a study of quantifying T cell responses using KT2 cells. Overall study context: cDNA was made from DNase-treated RNA using alpha and beta constant primers.

The J segment lost 5 bases and the V segment lost 7 bases, leaving 6 bases of the junction unmatched. This CDR3 region has 13 residues. Germline V lookup: CDR1 SGHRS, CDR2 YFSETQ. The cDNA 3' end received a ligated oligonucleotide with a UMI. First-round PCR used about 4 cycles and beta primers RC1.1 and RC1.2 covering TRBC1 and TRBC2. From the UMI-ligation and nested PCR reads, TCRdb called clonotypes with MiXCR, one entry per CDR3 protein. The sample consists of 39,000 or so distinct CDR3 sequences, about a sixth of them appearing once. The sequenced sample was PBMCs spiked with cells of the T cell clone KT2. The receptor comes from a human donor. J is TRBJ2-7 and V is TRBV5-1; 10 bases are shared with TRBD1. The CDR3 DNA reads TGCGCCAGCCAGCGGGACAGGGGTCACGAGCAGTACTTC. Protein: CASQRDRGHEQYF.